This T cell receptor (beta chain) is drawn from a study of blood T cells in healthy people across ages. The second PCR ran roughly 6 to 11 cycles with a sample-barcoded 5' primer and J-beta primers. MiXCR, run by TCRdb on the 5' RACE reads, gives a single entry per CDR3 protein. The table shows hundreds of thousands of distinct CDR3 sequences, with roughly 60% occurring only once. Germline lookup yields CDR1 SQVTM and CDR2 ANQGSEA. This CDR3 contains 11 residues. The V end was cut by 7 bases, the J end by 8 bases, with 14 bases between. The sequence was obtained from a man younger than 45 in good health. Sequencing was performed on blood. This chain joins TRBV29-1 and TRBJ1-1; D might be TRBD1 (6 bases). CDR3 sequence (DNA): TGCAGCGCCGCCAAGGGGGGGGAAGCTTTCTTT. Its translation: CSAAKGGEAFF.